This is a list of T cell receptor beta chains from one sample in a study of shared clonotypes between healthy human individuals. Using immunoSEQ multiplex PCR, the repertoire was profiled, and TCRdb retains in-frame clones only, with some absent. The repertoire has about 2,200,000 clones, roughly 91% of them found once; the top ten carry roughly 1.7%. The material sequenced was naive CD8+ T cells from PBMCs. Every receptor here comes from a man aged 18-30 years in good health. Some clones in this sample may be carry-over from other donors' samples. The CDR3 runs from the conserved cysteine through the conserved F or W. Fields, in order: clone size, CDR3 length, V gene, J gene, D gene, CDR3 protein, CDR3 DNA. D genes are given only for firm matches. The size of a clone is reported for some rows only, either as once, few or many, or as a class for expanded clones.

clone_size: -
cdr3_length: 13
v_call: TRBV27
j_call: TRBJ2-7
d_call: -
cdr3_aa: CASSLSRGYEQYF
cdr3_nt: TGTGCCAGCAGTTTATCTCGGGGCTACGAGCAGTACTTC

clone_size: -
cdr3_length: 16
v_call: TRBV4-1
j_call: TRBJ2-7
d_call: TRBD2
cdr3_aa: CASSQDGVREGTEQYF
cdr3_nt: TGCGCCAGCAGCCAAGATGGGGTGCGGGAGGGAACCGAGCAGTACTTC

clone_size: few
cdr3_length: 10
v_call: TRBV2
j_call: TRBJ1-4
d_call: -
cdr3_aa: CASSGEKLFF
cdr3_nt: TGTGCCAGCAGCGGTGAAAAACTGTTTTTT

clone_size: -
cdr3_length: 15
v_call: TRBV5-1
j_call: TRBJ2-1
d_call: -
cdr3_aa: CASSLGLQGYNEQFF
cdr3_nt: TGCGCCAGCAGCCTTGGCCTACAGGGTTACAATGAGCAGTTCTTC

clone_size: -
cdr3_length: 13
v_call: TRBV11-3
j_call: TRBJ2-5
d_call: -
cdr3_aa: CASSLSWGETQYF
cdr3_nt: TGTGCCAGCAGCTTAAGTTGGGGGGAGACCCAGTACTTC

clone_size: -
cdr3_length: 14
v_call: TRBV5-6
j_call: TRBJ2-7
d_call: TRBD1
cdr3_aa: CASTSGTGNYEQYF
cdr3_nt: TGTGCCAGCACCTCAGGGACAGGGAACTACGAGCAGTACTTC

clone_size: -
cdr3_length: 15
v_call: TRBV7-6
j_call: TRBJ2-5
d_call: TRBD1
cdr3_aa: CASSYGTGGAETQYF
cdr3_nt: TGTGCCAGCAGCTACGGGACAGGGGGCGCTGAGACCCAGTACTTC

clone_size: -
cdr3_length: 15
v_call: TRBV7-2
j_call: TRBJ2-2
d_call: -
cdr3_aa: CASSYGGRGSGELFF
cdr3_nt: TGTGCCAGCAGCTACGGGGGGCGAGGTAGCGGGGAGCTGTTTTTT

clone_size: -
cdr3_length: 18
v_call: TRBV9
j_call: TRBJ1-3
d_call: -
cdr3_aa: CASSAAGTGTTTGNTIYF
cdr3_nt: TGTGCCAGCAGCGCCGCCGGGACTGGGACGACCACCGGAAACACCATATATTTT

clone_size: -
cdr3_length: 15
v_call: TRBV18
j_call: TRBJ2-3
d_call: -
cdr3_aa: CASSSGAGTTDTQYF
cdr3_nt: TGTGCCAGCTCATCAGGGGCGGGAACGACAGATACGCAGTATTTT

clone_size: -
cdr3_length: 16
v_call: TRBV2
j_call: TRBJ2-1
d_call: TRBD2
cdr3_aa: CASSPLAGGSYNEQFF
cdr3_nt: TGTGCCAGCAGTCCCTTGGCGGGAGGATCCTACAATGAGCAGTTCTTC

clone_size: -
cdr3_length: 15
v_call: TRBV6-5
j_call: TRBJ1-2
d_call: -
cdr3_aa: CASSYSIRAAYGYTF
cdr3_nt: TGTGCCAGCAGTTACTCGATTCGGGCAGCCTATGGCTACACCTTC

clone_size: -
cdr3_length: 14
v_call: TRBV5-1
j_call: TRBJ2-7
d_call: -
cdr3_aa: CASSPPRLGNEQYF
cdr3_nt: TGCGCCAGCAGCCCTCCGAGACTGGGGAACGAGCAGTACTTC

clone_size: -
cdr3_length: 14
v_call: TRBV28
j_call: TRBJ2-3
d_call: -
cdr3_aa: CASSLSGTTDTQYF
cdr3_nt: TGTGCCAGCAGTTTATCCGGAACCACAGATACGCAGTATTTT

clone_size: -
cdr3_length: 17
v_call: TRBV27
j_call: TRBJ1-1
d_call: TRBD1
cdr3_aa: CASSDWPRQGRNTEAFF
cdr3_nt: TGTGCCAGCAGTGACTGGCCCCGACAGGGGCGGAACACTGAAGCTTTCTTT

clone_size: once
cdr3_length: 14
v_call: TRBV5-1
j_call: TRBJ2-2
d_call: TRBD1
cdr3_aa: CASSLLQGAGELFF
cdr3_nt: TGCGCCAGCAGCTTGCTCCAGGGGGCCGGGGAGCTGTTTTTT

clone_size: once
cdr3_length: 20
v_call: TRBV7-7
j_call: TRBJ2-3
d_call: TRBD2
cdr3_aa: CASSTGLAGGPNDPTDTQYF
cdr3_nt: TGTGCCAGCAGCACGGGACTAGCGGGAGGGCCTAACGACCCCACAGATACGCAGTATTTT

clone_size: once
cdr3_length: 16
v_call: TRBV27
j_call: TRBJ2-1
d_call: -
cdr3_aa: CASSLGARGSYNEQFF
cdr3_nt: TGTGCCAGCAGTCTCGGGGCAAGGGGTTCCTACAATGAGCAGTTCTTC

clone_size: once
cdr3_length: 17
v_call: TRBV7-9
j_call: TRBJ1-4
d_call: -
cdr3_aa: CASSFVEGSPTNEKLFF
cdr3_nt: TGTGCCAGCAGCTTCGTAGAGGGCTCCCCAACTAATGAAAAACTGTTTTTT

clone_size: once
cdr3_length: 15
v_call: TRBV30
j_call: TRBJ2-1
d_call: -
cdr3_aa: CAWSEIAGSYNEQFF
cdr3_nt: TGTGCCTGGAGCGAGATCGCAGGGTCTTACAATGAGCAGTTCTTC

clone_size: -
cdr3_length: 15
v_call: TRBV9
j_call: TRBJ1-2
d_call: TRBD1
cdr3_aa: CASSFGTGGKDGYTF
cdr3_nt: TGTGCCAGCAGCTTCGGGACAGGGGGCAAGGATGGCTACACCTTC

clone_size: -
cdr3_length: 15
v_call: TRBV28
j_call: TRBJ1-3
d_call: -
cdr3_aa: CASTGLLSSGNTIYF
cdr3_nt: TGTGCCAGCACGGGACTCCTGAGCTCTGGAAACACCATATATTTT

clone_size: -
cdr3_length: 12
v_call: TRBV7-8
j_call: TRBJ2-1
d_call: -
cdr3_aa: CASSPRSGEQFF
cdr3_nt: TGTGCCAGCAGCCCGCGATCTGGGGAGCAGTTCTTC

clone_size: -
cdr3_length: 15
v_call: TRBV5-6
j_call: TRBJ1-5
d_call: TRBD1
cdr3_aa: CASSRSGQGFQPQHF
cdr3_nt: TGTGCCAGCAGCCGTTCGGGACAGGGATTTCAGCCCCAGCATTTT

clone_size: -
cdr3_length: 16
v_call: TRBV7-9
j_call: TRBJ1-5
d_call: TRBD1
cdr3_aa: CASSSGTGWGNQPQHF
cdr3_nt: TGTGCCAGCAGCTCCGGGACAGGATGGGGCAATCAGCCCCAGCATTTT

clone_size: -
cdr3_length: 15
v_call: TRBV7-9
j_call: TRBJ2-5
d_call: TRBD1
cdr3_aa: CASSQDRAIWETQYF
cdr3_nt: TGTGCCAGCAGCCAGGACAGGGCAATCTGGGAGACCCAGTACTTC

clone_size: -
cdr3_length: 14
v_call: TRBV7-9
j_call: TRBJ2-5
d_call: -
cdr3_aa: CASSLGMGAQEQYF
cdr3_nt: TGTGCCAGCAGCCTAGGGATGGGGGCTCAGGAGCAGTACTTC

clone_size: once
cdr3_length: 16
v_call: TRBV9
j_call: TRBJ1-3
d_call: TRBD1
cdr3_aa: CASSVQGVSSGNTIYF
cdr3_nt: TGTGCCAGCAGCGTACAGGGGGTGAGCTCTGGAAACACCATATATTTT

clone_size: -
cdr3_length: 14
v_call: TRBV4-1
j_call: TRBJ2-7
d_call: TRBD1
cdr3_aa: CASSQDRVDHEQYF
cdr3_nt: TGCGCCAGCAGCCAGGACAGGGTTGACCACGAGCAGTACTTC

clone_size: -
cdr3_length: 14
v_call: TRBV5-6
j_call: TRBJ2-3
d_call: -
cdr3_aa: CASSRGRGTDTQYF
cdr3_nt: TGTGCCAGCAGCCGGGGACGGGGAACAGATACGCAGTATTTT

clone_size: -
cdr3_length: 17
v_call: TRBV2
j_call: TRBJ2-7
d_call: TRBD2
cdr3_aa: CASSERRLAGGVFEQYF
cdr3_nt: TGTGCCAGCAGTGAGAGGAGACTAGCGGGAGGGGTTTTCGAGCAGTACTTC

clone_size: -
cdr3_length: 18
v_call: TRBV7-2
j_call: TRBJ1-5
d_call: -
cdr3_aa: CASSRNGRLDISNQPQHF
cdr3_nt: TGTGCCAGCAGCCGCAACGGACGATTAGATATCTCTAATCAGCCCCAGCATTTT

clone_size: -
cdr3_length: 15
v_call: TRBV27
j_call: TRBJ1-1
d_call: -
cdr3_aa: CASASGTTTIVAAFF
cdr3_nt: TGTGCCAGCGCATCCGGCACAACCACAATCGTCGCAGCTTTCTTT

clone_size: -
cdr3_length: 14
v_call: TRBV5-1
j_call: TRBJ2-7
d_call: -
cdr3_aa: CASSFGGGGDEQYF
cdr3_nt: TGCGCCAGCAGCTTCGGGGGAGGGGGCGACGAGCAGTACTTC

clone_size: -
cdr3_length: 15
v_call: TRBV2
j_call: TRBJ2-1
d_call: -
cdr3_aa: CASSEVRALLNEQFF
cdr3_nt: TGTGCCAGCAGTGAAGTCAGGGCCCTTTTGAATGAGCAGTTCTTC

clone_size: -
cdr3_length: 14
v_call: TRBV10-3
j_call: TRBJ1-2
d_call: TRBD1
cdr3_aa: CAIGGGQTNYGYTF
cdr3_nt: TGTGCCATCGGGGGGGGACAGACTAACTATGGCTACACCTTC

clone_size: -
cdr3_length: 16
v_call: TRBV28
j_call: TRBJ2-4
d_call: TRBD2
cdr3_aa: CASRQTSGRDKNIQYF
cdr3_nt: TGTGCCAGCAGGCAAACTAGCGGGAGAGACAAAAACATTCAGTACTTC

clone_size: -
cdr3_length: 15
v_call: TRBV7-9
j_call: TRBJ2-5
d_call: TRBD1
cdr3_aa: CASSLGGQSQETQYF
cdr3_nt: TGTGCCAGCAGCTTAGGGGGACAGTCTCAAGAGACCCAGTACTTC

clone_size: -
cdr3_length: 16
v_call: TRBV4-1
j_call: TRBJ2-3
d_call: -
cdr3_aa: CASSQDPRPSTDTQYF
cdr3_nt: TGCGCCAGCAGCCAAGATCCCCGCCCAAGCACAGATACGCAGTATTTT

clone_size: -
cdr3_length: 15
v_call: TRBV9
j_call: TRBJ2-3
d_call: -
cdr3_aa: CASSPWGASTDTQYF
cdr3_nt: TGTGCCAGCAGCCCATGGGGGGCCAGCACAGATACGCAGTATTTT

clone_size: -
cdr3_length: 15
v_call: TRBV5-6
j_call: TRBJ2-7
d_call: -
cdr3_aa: CASSVGVRASYEQYF
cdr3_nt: TGTGCCAGCAGCGTCGGTGTTAGGGCCTCCTACGAGCAGTACTTC

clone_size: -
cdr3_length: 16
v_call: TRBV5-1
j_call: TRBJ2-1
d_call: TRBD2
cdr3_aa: CASSLALAGGFNEQFF
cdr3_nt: TGCGCCAGCAGCTTGGCCCTAGCGGGAGGCTTCAATGAGCAGTTCTTC

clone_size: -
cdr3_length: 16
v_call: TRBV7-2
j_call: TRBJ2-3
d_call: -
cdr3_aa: CASTPRVASGTDTQYF
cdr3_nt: TGTGCCAGCACCCCCCGGGTCGCCAGCGGCACAGATACGCAGTATTTT

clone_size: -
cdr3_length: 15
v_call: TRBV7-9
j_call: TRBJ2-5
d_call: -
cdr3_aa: CASSDSTGQQETQYF
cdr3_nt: TGTGCCAGCAGCGATAGTACCGGGCAACAAGAGACCCAGTACTTC

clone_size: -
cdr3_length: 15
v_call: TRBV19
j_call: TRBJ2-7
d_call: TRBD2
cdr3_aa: CASSIRTSGSYEQYF
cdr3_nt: TGTGCCAGTAGTATCCGGACTAGCGGGAGCTACGAGCAGTACTTC

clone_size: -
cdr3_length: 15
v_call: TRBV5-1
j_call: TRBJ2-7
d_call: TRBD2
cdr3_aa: CASSLELAGVYEQYF
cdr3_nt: TGCGCCAGCAGCTTGGAGCTAGCGGGAGTCTACGAGCAGTACTTC

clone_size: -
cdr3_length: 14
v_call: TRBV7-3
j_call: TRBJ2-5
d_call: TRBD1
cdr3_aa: CASSLTGSEETQYF
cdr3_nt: TGTGCCAGCAGCTTGACAGGGTCGGAAGAGACCCAGTACTTC

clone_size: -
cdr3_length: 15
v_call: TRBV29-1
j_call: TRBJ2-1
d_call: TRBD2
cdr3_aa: CSVVPGLAGYNEQFF
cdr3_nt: TGCAGCGTTGTCCCGGGACTAGCGGGATACAATGAGCAGTTCTTC

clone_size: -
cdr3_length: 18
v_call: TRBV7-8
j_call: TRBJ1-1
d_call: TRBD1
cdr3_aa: CASSLFRDRLHMNTEAFF
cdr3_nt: TGTGCCAGCAGCTTGTTCCGGGACAGACTGCACATGAACACTGAAGCTTTCTTT

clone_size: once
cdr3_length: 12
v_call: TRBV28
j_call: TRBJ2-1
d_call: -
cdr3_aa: CASSLGRYEQFF
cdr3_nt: TGTGCCAGCAGCCTCGGACGTTATGAGCAGTTCTTC

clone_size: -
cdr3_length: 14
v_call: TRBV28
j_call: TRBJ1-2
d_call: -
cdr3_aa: CASSYAGDYYGYTF
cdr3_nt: TGTGCCAGCAGTTACGCAGGGGACTACTATGGCTACACCTTC

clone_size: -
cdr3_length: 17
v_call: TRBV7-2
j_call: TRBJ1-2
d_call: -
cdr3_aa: CASSLSLGPADNYGYTF
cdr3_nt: TGTGCCAGCAGCTTATCGCTTGGACCCGCCGATAACTATGGCTACACCTTC

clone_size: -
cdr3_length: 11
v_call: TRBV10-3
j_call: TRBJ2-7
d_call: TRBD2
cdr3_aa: CAIGSGYEQYF
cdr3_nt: TGTGCCATCGGTAGCGGGTACGAGCAGTACTTC

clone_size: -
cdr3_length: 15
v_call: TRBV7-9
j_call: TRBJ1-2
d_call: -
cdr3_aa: CASSPTMAGLYGYTF
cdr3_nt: TGTGCCAGCAGCCCTACGATGGCAGGTCTTTATGGCTACACCTTC

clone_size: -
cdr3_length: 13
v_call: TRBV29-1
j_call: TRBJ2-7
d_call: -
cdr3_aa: CSVGQGFSYEQYF
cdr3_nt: TGCAGCGTTGGGCAGGGATTTTCCTACGAGCAGTACTTC

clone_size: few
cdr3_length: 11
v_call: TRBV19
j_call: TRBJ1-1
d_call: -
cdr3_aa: CASSYSSEAFF
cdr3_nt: TGTGCCAGTAGCTATAGCTCGGAAGCTTTCTTT

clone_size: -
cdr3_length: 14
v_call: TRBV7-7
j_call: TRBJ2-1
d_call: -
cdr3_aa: CASSLAGPRNEQFF
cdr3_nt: TGTGCCAGCAGCTTAGCGGGCCCTCGGAATGAGCAGTTCTTC

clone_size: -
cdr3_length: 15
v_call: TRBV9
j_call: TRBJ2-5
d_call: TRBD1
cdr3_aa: CASSPTGVTQETQYF
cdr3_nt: TGTGCCAGCAGTCCTACAGGGGTCACACAAGAGACCCAGTACTTC

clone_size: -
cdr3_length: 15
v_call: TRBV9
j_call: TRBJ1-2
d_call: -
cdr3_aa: CASSVPDGANYGYTF
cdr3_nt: TGTGCCAGCAGCGTACCGGACGGTGCTAACTATGGCTACACCTTC

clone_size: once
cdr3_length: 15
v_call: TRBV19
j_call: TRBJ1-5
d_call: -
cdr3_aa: CASSIDRAARRPQHF
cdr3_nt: TGTGCCAGTAGTATAGATAGAGCAGCCAGGCGGCCCCAGCATTTT